This T cell receptor beta chain was retrieved from a study of blood T cell repertoires in COVID-19. Study-level background: T cells, B-cell-depleted T cells, or PBMCs provided the cDNA or gDNA that served as material.

The repertoire was sequenced with immunoSEQ multiplex PCR; TCRdb's copy has only in-frame clones and lacks some. The table has a few hundred thousand clones, about 89% seen once. Before being deemed recovered, Cohort 3 donors had two negative PCRs, clearance, or symptom resolution. The V end lost 2 bases, the J end lost 7 bases, and 9 bases lay between the germline ends. Looked up from germline, CDR1 is MNHEY and CDR2 is SVGEGT. The CDR3 spans 12 residues. The origin of this receptor is a man aged 25-45 years who had recovered from COVID-19. The V gene is TRBV6-2 or TRBV6-3, the J gene TRBJ2-7; TRBD2 is a possible D gene (5 bases). The sequencing input was PBMCs or T cells enriched from blood (not recorded which). Written as DNA, the CDR3 is TGTGCCAGCAGTTACCCCAGAGGGGAGCAGTACTTC. It codes for CASSYPRGEQYF.